This T cell receptor (beta chain) was sequenced during a study of cytomegalovirus exposure and HLA in healthy donors. On this clone itself: Its antigen is unidentified.

General observations from the study: In a later analysis, compared with equally common non-associated chains, HLA-associated beta chains were more expanded.

The V gene end was trimmed by 3 bases and the J gene end by 3 bases; junction bases not matched to a gene: 5. The germline CDR1 and CDR2 sequences are SGHNT and YYREEE (reference sequence). The CDR3 sequence is 16 residues long. With 60 Vbeta and 13 Jbeta primers, the PCR was carried out. TCRdb's table, derived via immunoSEQ multiplex PCR, lists solely in-frame clones and lacks some. The data show about 180,000 clones, around 79% seen once. This receptor was obtained from a woman aged 45-65 years in good health and CMV-seronegative. The sample comprised PBMCs. The V gene is TRBV5-4, the J gene TRBJ2-2, with 10 nucleotides matching TRBD1. CDR3 in amino acids: CASSWGQGSDTGELFF. CDR3 sequence (DNA): TGTGCCAGCAGCTGGGGACAGGGGTCGGACACCGGGGAGCTGTTTTTT.